One TCR beta chain is described in this entry. The data originate from a study of CD8 T cells in Susac syndrome. Reverse transcription used about 0.45 to 1 ug RNA and random hexamers. TCRdb redid the calling of the immunoSEQ multiplex PCR reads with MiXCR, one entry per CDR3 protein. The sample shows about 300,000 distinct CDR3 sequences, around 92% of them seen only once. The germline V gene encodes CDR1 SGDLS and CDR2 YYNGEE. Losses at the gene ends were 2 bases for V and 2 bases for J; bases not matched to a gene: 5. CDR3 length equals 16 residues. The origin of this receptor is a human donor with multiple sclerosis. The sample taken for sequencing was CD4+ T cells from PBMCs. The rearrangement joins TRBV9 to TRBJ2-3, with 10 bases aligning to TRBD1. The CDR3, as DNA: TGTGCCAGCAGCGTTCCCAGACAGGGGGCCACAGATACGCAGTATTTT. This codes for CASSVPRQGATDTQYF. Using reference TRBV9 and TRBJ2-3 for the parts outside the CDR3, the full variable domain is DSGVTQTPKHLITATGQRVTLRCSPRSGDLSVYWYQQSLDQGLQFLIQYYNGEERAKGNILERFSAQQFPDLHSELNLSSLELGDSALYFCASSVPRQGATDTQYFGPGTRLTVL.